These 8 T cell receptor beta chains share one sample of origin, sequenced in a study of prognosis after radiotherapy for stage I lung cancer. From genomic DNA, two-round multiplex PCR was used to amplify TCR beta CDR3. The first PCR round targeted every TRBV and TRBJ gene with specific primers. TCRdb independently ran MiXCR on the multiplex PCR reads; one entry per CDR3 protein. The data show about 14,000 distinct CDR3 sequences, 50% to 70% seen once. Sequences were derived from PBMCs, sampled before or after stereotactic body radiation therapy (not recorded which). The receptor source for this set is a donor over 45 with non-small cell lung cancer.

The V and J genes are TRBV7-9 and TRBJ2-3; D might be TRBD1 or TRBD2, each matching 6 bases. The CDR3 runs 14 residues. Germline V gives CDR1 SEHNR, CDR2 FQNEAQ (reference sequence). Trimming left V 5 bases short and J 6 bases short, with 15 bases between. The DNA of the CDR3 is TGTGCCAGCAGCCCCACAAGGGGGGTGGATACGCAGTATTTT. Translating it yields CASSPTRGVDTQYF.

Judged by abundance, this clonotype is medium-sized. J is TRBJ2-1 and V is TRBV20-1, with TRBD2 matching 9 bases. Germline V CDR1 and CDR2: DFQATT, SNEGSKA (reference sequence). With V trimmed by 1 base and J by 12 bases, 10 bases remained unmatched. This CDR3 comprises 14 residues. This CDR3 reads CSARGGREGLRQFF. In DNA, the CDR3 is TGCAGTGCTAGAGGGGGGCGGGAGGGCCTCCGGCAGTTCTTC.

Ten or more counts support this clonotype. The rearrangement joins TRBV29-1 to TRBJ2-3; the D call may be TRBD1 or TRBD2 (6 bases each). This CDR3 is built from 14 residues. Germline V gives CDR1 SQVTM, CDR2 ANQGSEA. Trimming shortened V by 6 bases and J by 3 bases, and 16 bases separated the two germline ends. The CDR3 is CSVQGLRGTDTQYF. The CDR3 DNA follows: TGCAGCGTCCAGGGGTTACGGGGGACAGATACGCAGTATTTT.

The V and J genes are TRBV6-9 and TRBJ1-3, with no clear D. The V end lost 3 bases, the J end lost 7 bases, and 19 bases lay between the germline ends. This CDR3 region has 16 residues. CDR1 and CDR2 (germline): MNHGY, SVAAGI. CDR3 nucleotide sequence: TGTGCCAGCAGTTACAGAGGGATGAACAACCCGAACACCATATATTTT. This translates into CASSYRGMNNPNTIYF.

Concerning this clonotype itself: A far larger clone lies a single base away; this is likely a read error. This rearrangement joins TRBV27 to TRBJ2-2, with D hard to call. Trimming took 9 bases from V and 4 from J, leaving 12 bases between them. CDR1 is MNHEY, CDR2 SMNVEV, per germline (reference sequence). The CDR3 sequence is 13 residues long. The chain's CDR3 is CASSYIGTGELFF. CDR3 in DNA: TGTGCCAGTTCTTATATCGGCACCGGGGAGCTGTTTTTT.

Only one count was recorded for this clonotype. This chain connects TRBV10-3 to TRBJ2-1, with 9 nucleotides matching TRBD2. Germline CDR1 and CDR2: ENHRY and SYGVKD. The CDR3 covers 18 residues. V trimming: 4 bases; J trimming: 3 bases; junction bases outside the gene matches: 13. CDR3 bases: TGTGCCATCAGTGCCGGATGGGGCGGGGGGGGCTTCTACAATGAGCAGTTCTTC. This translates into CAISAGWGGGGFYNEQFF.

As for this clonotype: A read error is likely here: a far larger clone is one base away. The rearrangement uses TRBV6-4 and TRBJ2-7, with D possibly being TRBD2 (6 bases). This CDR3 has 15 amino acids. Germline CDR1 reads MRHNA; CDR2 reads SNTAGT. With 8 bases removed from V and 1 base from J, the gap between germline ends came to 18 bases. In DNA, the CDR3 is TGTGCCAGCGTAAGAATAGCGGCCCGATCCTACGAGCAGTACTTC. As protein: CASVRIAARSYEQYF.

This chain links TRBV28 with TRBJ2-2, with 10 nucleotides matching TRBD1. The CDR3 runs 15 residues. The V segment lost 3 bases and the J segment 6 bases; nucleotides outside the gene matches: 4. In germline, CDR1 is MDHEN, CDR2 SYDVKM. The CDR3 spells CASSFETGGSGELFF. Written as DNA, the CDR3 is TGTGCCAGCAGTTTTGAGACAGGGGGCTCCGGGGAGCTGTTTTTT.